The entry below describes one T cell receptor (beta chain). The target antigen is unknown. All patients were mismatch repair deficient, assessed by either PCR or immunohistochemistry. TCRs were sequenced from a few patients responding to pembrolizumab. The germline V gene has CDR1 MNHEY and CDR2 SMNVEV (reference sequence). This CDR3 is built from 14 residues. V was trimmed by 3 bases and J by 0 bases, leaving 3 bases between them. The sample originates from a study of PD-1 blockade in mismatch repair-deficient tumors. The study, taken as a whole, reports: Tumor-resident clones, often absent from pretreatment blood, expanded after pembrolizumab and then contracted.

Clones were sequenced by immunoSEQ multiplex PCR, and TCRdb holds only the in-frame ones, with some missing. The table has 35,000 to 40,000 clones, about 85% seen once; the top ten hold roughly 22%. This chain links TRBV27 with TRBJ2-6; D remains unclear. The sequence derives from an adult with mismatch repair-deficient cancer. The sample here was peripheral blood, taken 4 weeks after starting pembrolizumab. CDR3 sequence reads: CASSFVSGANVLTF. The CDR3 DNA reads as TGTGCCAGCAGTTTCGTCTCTGGGGCCAACGTCCTGACTTTC.